The 30 T cell receptor beta chains presented below share a single source sample, sequenced in a study of human T cells and chemical hapten exposure. TCRdb re-called the RACE reads through MiXCR, storing one row per CDR3 protein. The table has around 130,000 distinct CDR3 sequences, approximately 9.5% seen once; the top ten hold 1.5% to 2%. Indicated time point: healthy volunteer bleed at 2 weeks. The study extracted total RNA from unfractionated whole blood. The sequencing sample was made of whole blood. The receptors originated from a male donor in good health. Some clones in this sample may be carry-over from other donors' samples.

There are many counts of this clonotype. This chain uses TRBV27 with TRBJ2-1, with 11 nucleotides matching TRBD2. The CDR3 contains 16 residues. V lost 0 bases, J lost 9 bases, and 7 bases stayed unmatched. CDR1 is MNHEY, CDR2 SMNVEV, per germline (reference sequence). CDR3 protein: CASSLSGLAGGSEQFF. The CDR3 DNA sequence: TGTGCCAGCAGTTTATCGGGCCTAGCGGGAGGTAGTGAGCAGTTCTTC.

The chain joins TRBV7-8 to TRBJ2-3; the D is unclear. V was clipped by 5 bases and J by 2 bases, with 5 bases between them. This CDR3 is 12 amino acids long. In germline, CDR1 is SGHVS, CDR2 FQNEAQ. The CDR3 here is CASSSNTDTQYF. Here the CDR3 DNA reads TGTGCCAGCAGCAGTAACACAGATACGCAGTATTTT.

In its sample, this clonotype was seen a few times. This chain joins TRBV12-3 or TRBV12-4 and TRBJ1-2; no clear D. The CDR3 covers 16 residues. Trimming removed 1 base at V and 4 bases at J, with 16 bases between. The CDR3 DNA is TGTGCCAGCAGTTTAGTAAGGACGGCCGGGAGCTATGGCTACACCTTC. Amino acids: CASSLVRTAGSYGYTF.

The V call is TRBV20-1, the J call TRBJ1-1; D remains unclear. The V gene's germline CDR1 is DFQATT and CDR2 SNEGSKA (reference sequence). The V end lost 1 base, the J end lost 0 bases, and 9 bases lay between the germline ends. CDR3 length equals 14 residues. The CDR3 region has the DNA TGCAGTGCTAGAGCCGGTGGGGTGAACACTGAAGCTTTCTTT. Encoded protein: CSARAGGVNTEAFF.

This clonotype was seen many times. This sequence joins TRBV5-1 and TRBJ2-1; 7 bases line up with TRBD1. There are 17 residues in the CDR3. V shed 3 bases, J shed 0 bases, and the junction held 9 bases outside the gene matches. Germline loops: CDR1 SGHRS, CDR2 YFSETQ. The CDR3 region has the DNA TGCGCCAGCAGCTCCTACTCGACAGGGAGCTCCTACAATGAGCAGTTCTTC. It encodes CASSSYSTGSSYNEQFF.

The sample holds many counts of this clonotype. V usage is TRBV19 and J usage is TRBJ2-1, with TRBD2 identical over 15 bases. The CDR3 length is 18 residues. Trimming removed 3 bases from V and 5 bases from J; junction bases left unmatched: 8. Germline V gene sequence: CDR1 LNHDA, CDR2 SQIVND (reference sequence). CDR3 protein: CASSMTGTSGRRDNEQFF. The DNA for the CDR3 is TGTGCCAGTAGTATGACCGGGACTAGCGGGAGGAGAGACAATGAGCAGTTCTTC.

This clonotype appeared a few times. The chain recombines TRBV29-1 with TRBJ2-3; tentative D call: TRBD2 (5 bases). The CDR3 totals 14 residues. The germline CDR1 and CDR2 sequences are SQVTM and ANQGSEA. V lost 5 bases to trimming and J lost 2 bases, with 14 bases between them. In nucleotides, the CDR3 is TGCAGCGTTCGGGGAAAAACTTACACAGATACGCAGTATTTT. Encoded protein: CSVRGKTYTDTQYF.

This clonotype came up many times. V and J are TRBV5-1 and TRBJ2-5; D is perhaps TRBD2 (7 bases). The germline gives CDR1 SGHRS, CDR2 YFSETQ. This CDR3 region has 15 residues. The V end lost 1 base, the J end lost 5 bases, and 15 bases lay between the germline ends. The CDR3 region is CASSLSVGGPETQYF. The CDR3 region has the DNA TGCGCCAGCAGCTTGTCTGTCGGGGGGCCGGAGACCCAGTACTTC. The full variable domain, with the rest looked up from reference TRBV5-1 and TRBJ2-5, is KAGVTQTPRYLIKTRGQQVTLSCSPISGHRSVSWYQQTPGQGLQFLFEYFSETQRNKGNFPGRFSGRQFSNSRSEMNVSTLELGDSALYLCASSLSVGGPETQYFGPGTRLLVL.

In this sample, this clonotype turned up many times. The chain carries TRBV7-3 and TRBJ2-3; D is uncertain. CDR3 length: 14 amino acids. Germline assignment: CDR1 SGHTA and CDR2 FQGTGA. Trimming stripped 4 bases from V and 2 bases from J, with 10 bases between. The chain's CDR3 is CASSSPEITDTQYF. DNA for the CDR3: TGTGCCAGCAGCTCTCCTGAAATCACAGATACGCAGTATTTT.

This clonotype appeared a few times. V is TRBV15 and J is TRBJ2-1, with D possibly called TRBD1 or TRBD2 (5 bases each). V was shortened by 1 base and J by 6 bases, with 7 bases between the two germline ends. The CDR3 runs 13 residues. Germline V gene sequence: CDR1 LNHNV, CDR2 YYDKDF (reference sequence). CDR3 nucleotide sequence: TGTGCCACCAGCAGAGCGGGGCGCAATGAGCAGTTCTTC. Translating gives CATSRAGRNEQFF.

This clonotype was recorded a few times. The rearrangement uses TRBV18 and TRBJ2-5, with a tentative D call TRBD2 (5 bases). This CDR3 is 14 amino acids long. Germline loops: CDR1 KGHSH, CDR2 LQKENI. Trimming shortened V by 2 bases and J by 2 bases, and 9 bases separated the two germline ends. CDR3 in amino acids: CASSPGSGQETQYF. In nucleotides, the CDR3 is TGTGCCAGCTCACCAGGCAGCGGTCAAGAGACCCAGTACTTC.

This rearrangement joins TRBV5-5 to TRBJ1-6; D is perhaps TRBD1 (5 bases). The CDR3 runs 16 residues. Trimming pared 0 bases from V and 7 bases from J, leaving 14 bases between. CDR1 is SGHKS, CDR2 YYEKEE, per germline (reference sequence). In DNA, the CDR3 is TGTGCCAGCAGCTTGGAGGGACCCCTTTCCAATTCACCCCTCCACTTT. Amino acids: CASSLEGPLSNSPLHF. Using reference TRBV5-5 and TRBJ1-6 for the parts outside the CDR3, the full variable domain is DAGVTQSPTHLIKTRGQQVTLRCSPISGHKSVSWYQQVLGQGPQFIFQYYEKEERGRGNFPDRFSARQFPNYSSELNVNALLLGDSALYLCASSLEGPLSNSPLHFGNGTRLTVT.

This chain uses TRBV5-6 with TRBJ2-7; D is undetermined. Germline values: CDR1 SGHDT, CDR2 YYEEEE. This CDR3 region has 15 residues. Trimming took 4 bases from V and 3 from J, leaving 17 bases between them. The CDR3 reads CASSPPIGNDYEQYF. DNA for the CDR3: TGTGCCAGCAGCCCCCCGATAGGCAACGACTACGAGCAGTACTTC.

This clonotype came up many times. The chain couples TRBV7-6 to TRBJ2-5; the D is unclear. This CDR3 has 15 residues. Germline CDR1 and CDR2: SGHVS and FNYEAQ. The V end was cut by 4 bases, the J end by 7 bases, with 19 bases between. CDR3 sequence reads: CASSSGSGSRRTQYF. The CDR3 DNA is TGTGCCAGCAGCTCAGGTTCTGGCAGCCGTAGGACCCAGTACTTC.

The chain recombines TRBV10-3 with TRBJ2-6, with a possible D match to TRBD2 (7 bases). This CDR3 comprises 17 residues. With 6 bases removed from V and 4 bases from J, the gap between germline ends came to 19 bases. Germline V gene sequence: CDR1 ENHRY, CDR2 SYGVKD. CDR3 bases: TGTGCCATCAGCTCGGGGGGCCTCCGCGTCGGGGCCAACGTCCTGACTTTC. This translates into CAISSGGLRVGANVLTF.

The chain links TRBV6-5 to TRBJ1-2, with D possibly matching TRBD1 (5 bases). V dropped 5 bases and J dropped 6 bases, with 13 bases sitting between them. Germline V gene data show CDR1 as MNHEY and CDR2 as SVGAGI. The CDR3 covers 13 residues. The CDR3 DNA sequence: TGTGCCAGCAGTCTCCAGGGTTTGGATGGCTACACCTTC. Its translation is CASSLQGLDGYTF.

The V and J genes are TRBV9 and TRBJ1-5; no definite D call. With 4 bases removed from V and 7 bases from J, the gap between germline ends came to 15 bases. The CDR3 length is 14 residues. The V gene's germline CDR1 is SGDLS and CDR2 YYNGEE. This CDR3 is CASSTEGTFQPQHF. The CDR3 DNA reads as TGTGCCAGCAGCACAGAAGGAACCTTCCAGCCCCAGCATTTT.

This clonotype was observed a handful of times. The chain is built from TRBV7-2 and TRBJ2-1; no firm D call. The CDR3 has 14 residues. V gave up 3 bases and J gave up 7 bases, with 13 bases separating them. CDR1 SGHTA and CDR2 FQGNSA come from the germline V gene. CDR3 sequence reads: CASSLSRKSNEQFF. The CDR3 nucleotides are TGTGCCAGCAGCTTGTCGAGGAAGAGTAATGAGCAGTTCTTC.

This clonotype was picked up many times. This chain joins TRBV4-1 and TRBJ1-1, with D maybe TRBD1 (5 bases). The V gene's germline CDR1 is MGHRA and CDR2 YSYEKL. Trimming cost V 0 bases and J 11 bases, with 19 bases left between them. The CDR3 is 15 amino acids. The chain's CDR3 is CASSQETFGGSRAFF. CDR3 in DNA: TGCGCCAGCAGCCAAGAAACGTTTGGGGGTTCCCGGGCTTTCTTT.

V usage is TRBV12-3 or TRBV12-4 and J usage is TRBJ2-6, with 9 bases identical to TRBD1. The junction had 11 bases not matched to a gene; V was cut back by 4 bases and J by 4 bases. The CDR3 has 18 amino acids. The CDR3 DNA reads TGTGCCAGCAGTTCGGGACAGGGAGTCAACCGAGGGGCCAACGTCCTGACTTTC. This codes for CASSSGQGVNRGANVLTF.

This clonotype was seen a handful of times. This chain links TRBV29-1 with TRBJ1-2; no firm D call. The germline V gene encodes CDR1 SQVTM and CDR2 ANQGSEA. The CDR3 totals 12 residues. The germline V and J ends were trimmed by 1 base and 4 bases, with 7 bases remaining between them. CDR3 bases: TGCAGCGTTGAAGGAACAGTCTATGGCTACACCTTC. Translating gives CSVEGTVYGYTF. Full variable domain (rest looked up from reference TRBV29-1 and TRBJ1-2): SAVISQKPSRDICQRGTSLTIQCQVDSQVTMMFWYRQQPGQSLTLIATANQGSEATYESGFVIDKFPISRPNLTFSTLTVSNMSPEDSSIYLCSVEGTVYGYTFGSGTRLTVV.

This clonotype has only a few counts. The CDR3 reads CASSQQGRGNTEAFF. The CDR3 DNA reads TGTGCCAGCAGCCAACAGGGCAGGGGGAACACTGAAGCTTTCTTT. This chain uses TRBV7-6 with TRBJ1-1; D possibly corresponds to TRBD1 (6 bases). Per the germline V gene, CDR1 is SGHVS and CDR2 is FNYEAQ. This CDR3 region has 15 residues. The V and J ends lost 5 bases and 1 base respectively, with 14 bases between them. The whole variable domain, remainder taken from reference TRBV7-6 and TRBJ1-1, is GAGVSQSPRYKVTKRGQDVALRCDPISGHVSLYWYRQALGQGPEFLTYFNYEAQQDKSGLPNDRFSAERPEGSISTLTIQRTEQRDSAMYRCASSQQGRGNTEAFFGQGTRLTVV.

This chain uses TRBV12-3 or TRBV12-4 with TRBJ1-1; D is possibly TRBD1 (5 bases). V lost 4 bases to trimming and J lost 3 bases, with 9 bases between them. This CDR3 has 13 residues. In nucleotides, the CDR3 is TGTGCCAGCAGTTCGGGGCCTGACACTGAAGCTTTCTTT. Its translation: CASSSGPDTEAFF.

This clonotype was found many times. An end of the junction differs from the germline gene, which may be a read error. The chain recombines TRBV6-4 with TRBJ1-2; D is perhaps TRBD1 (6 bases). CDR1 and CDR2 from the germline V gene are MRHNA and SNTAGT. This CDR3 region has 15 residues. In nucleotides, the CDR3 is TGTGCCAGCAGACCAAACGGGGGGGCTAATTATGGCTACACCTTC. Its protein is CASRPNGGANYGYTF.

There are many counts of this clonotype. The V call is TRBV7-8, the J call TRBJ2-3, with no clear D. Germline assignment: CDR1 SGHVS and CDR2 FQNEAQ. The CDR3 spans 15 residues. Between the trimmed V and J ends, which lost 1 base and 0 bases, there was a span of 8 bases. The CDR3: CASSLDAGSTDTQYF. CDR3 coding DNA: TGTGCCAGCAGCTTAGACGCAGGAAGCACAGATACGCAGTATTTT.

This clonotype has more than one count but fewer than ten. CDR3 nucleotide sequence: TGTGCCAGCAGCTTTGCCGGGACAACGGGTGAGCAGTTCTTC. This codes for CASSFAGTTGEQFF. This chain joins TRBV6-2 or TRBV6-3 and TRBJ2-1; tentatively, D is TRBD1 (6 bases). The CDR3 extends over 14 amino acids. The germline V and J ends were trimmed by 6 bases and 9 bases, with 18 bases remaining between them. Per germline, CDR1 MNHEY and CDR2 SVGEGT.

The sample holds many counts of this clonotype. The V gene is TRBV5-5, the J gene TRBJ2-7, with a weak D call TRBD2 (6 bases). V was trimmed by 8 bases and J by 5 bases, leaving 23 bases between them. Germline assignment: CDR1 SGHKS and CDR2 YYEKEE (reference sequence). The CDR3 sequence is 15 residues long. The CDR3 coding sequence is TGTGCCAGTCGTCCCCCGGGGGATATGTTCCACGAGCAGTACTTC. This translates into CASRPPGDMFHEQYF. Supplemented by reference TRBV5-5 and TRBJ2-7, the full variable domain reads DAGVTQSPTHLIKTRGQQVTLRCSPISGHKSVSWYQQVLGQGPQFIFQYYEKEERGRGNFPDRFSARQFPNYSSELNVNALLLGDSALYLCASRPPGDMFHEQYFGPGTRLTVT.

This clonotype has at least ten counts. The rearrangement uses TRBV27 and TRBJ2-5; D remains unclear. CDR1 and CDR2 (germline): MNHEY, SMNVEV (reference sequence). With 0 bases removed from V and 5 bases from J, the gap between germline ends came to 13 bases. This CDR3 region has 15 residues. The CDR3 DNA is TGTGCCAGCAGTTTATCGATCGCCGGCTTTGAGACCCAGTACTTC. Translated: CASSLSIAGFETQYF.

About this clonotype: The junction departs from germline at one end; a sequencing error may be responsible. V usage is TRBV12-3 or TRBV12-4 and J usage is TRBJ1-1, with D unresolved. This CDR3 contains 14 residues. The CDR3 bases are TGTGTCAGCAGTTGGGCCACCGAGGATCCTGAAGCTTTCTTT. Its translation is CVSSWATEDPEAFF.

The rearrangement joins TRBV5-1 to TRBJ1-2, with a weak D call TRBD1 (5 bases). V lost 0 bases and J 4 bases, leaving 13 bases between the germline ends. Germline V gene lookup returns CDR1 SGHRS and CDR2 YFSETQ. CDR3 length equals 15 residues. The DNA of the CDR3 is TGCGCCAGCAGCTTGGCCCCACAGGCGACCTATGGCTACACCTTC. Translated, it gives CASSLAPQATYGYTF.